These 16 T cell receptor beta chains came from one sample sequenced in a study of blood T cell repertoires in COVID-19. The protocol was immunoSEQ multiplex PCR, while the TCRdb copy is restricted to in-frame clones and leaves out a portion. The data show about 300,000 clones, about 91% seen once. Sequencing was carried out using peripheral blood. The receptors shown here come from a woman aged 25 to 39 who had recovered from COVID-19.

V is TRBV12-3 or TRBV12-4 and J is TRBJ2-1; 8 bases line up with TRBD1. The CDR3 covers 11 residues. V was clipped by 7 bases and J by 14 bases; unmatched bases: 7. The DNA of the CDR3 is TGTGCCAGCACCTCTCGGACAGGGAAGTTCTTC. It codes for CASTSRTGKFF.

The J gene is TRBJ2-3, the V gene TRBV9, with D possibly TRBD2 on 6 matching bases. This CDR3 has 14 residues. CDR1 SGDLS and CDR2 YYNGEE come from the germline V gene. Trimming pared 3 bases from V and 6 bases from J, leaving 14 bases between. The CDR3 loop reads CASSGLDYWDTQYF. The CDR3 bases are TGTGCCAGCAGCGGGCTGGACTATTGGGATACGCAGTATTTT. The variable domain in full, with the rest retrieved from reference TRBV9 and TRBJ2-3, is DSGVTQTPKHLITATGQRVTLRCSPRSGDLSVYWYQQSLDQGLQFLIQYYNGEERAKGNILERFSAQQFPDLHSELNLSSLELGDSALYFCASSGLDYWDTQYFGPGTRLTVL.

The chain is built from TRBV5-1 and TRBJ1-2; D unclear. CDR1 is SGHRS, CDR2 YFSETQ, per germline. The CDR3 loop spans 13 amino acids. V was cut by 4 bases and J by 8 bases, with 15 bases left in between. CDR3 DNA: TGCGCCAGCAGCGGTGTGGATTCGGGGGGCTACACCTTC. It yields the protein CASSGVDSGGYTF.

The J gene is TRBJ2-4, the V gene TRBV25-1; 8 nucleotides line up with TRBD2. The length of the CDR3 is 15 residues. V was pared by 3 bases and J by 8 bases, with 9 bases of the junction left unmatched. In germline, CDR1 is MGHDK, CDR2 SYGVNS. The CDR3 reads CASSEQAGGWDIQYF. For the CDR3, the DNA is TGTGCCAGCAGTGAGCAGGCGGGGGGATGGGACATTCAGTACTTC.

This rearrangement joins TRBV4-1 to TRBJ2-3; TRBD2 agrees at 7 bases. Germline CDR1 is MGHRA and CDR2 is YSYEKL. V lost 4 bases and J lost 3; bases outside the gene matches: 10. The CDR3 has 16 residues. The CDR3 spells CASSRGGRGETDTQYF. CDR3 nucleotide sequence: TGCGCCAGCAGCCGCGGGGGACGGGGGGAGACAGATACGCAGTATTTT.

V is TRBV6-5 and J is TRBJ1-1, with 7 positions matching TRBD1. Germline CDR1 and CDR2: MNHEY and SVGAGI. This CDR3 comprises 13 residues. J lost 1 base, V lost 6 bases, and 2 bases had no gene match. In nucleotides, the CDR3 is TGTGCCAGCAGCGGGACAGAGAACACTGAAGCTTTCTTT. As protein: CASSGTENTEAFF.

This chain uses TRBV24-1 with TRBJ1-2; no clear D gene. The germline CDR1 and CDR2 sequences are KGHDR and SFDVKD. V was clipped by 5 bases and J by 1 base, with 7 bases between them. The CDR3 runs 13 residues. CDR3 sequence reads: CATSGPFNYGYTF. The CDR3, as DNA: TGTGCCACCAGTGGTCCGTTTAACTATGGCTACACCTTC.

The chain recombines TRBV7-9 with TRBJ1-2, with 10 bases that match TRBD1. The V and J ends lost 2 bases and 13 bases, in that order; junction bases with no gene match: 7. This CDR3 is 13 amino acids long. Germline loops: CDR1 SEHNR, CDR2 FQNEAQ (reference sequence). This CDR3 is CASSLSPGQGCTF. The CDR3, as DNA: TGTGCCAGCAGCTTAAGCCCGGGACAGGGGTGCACCTTC.

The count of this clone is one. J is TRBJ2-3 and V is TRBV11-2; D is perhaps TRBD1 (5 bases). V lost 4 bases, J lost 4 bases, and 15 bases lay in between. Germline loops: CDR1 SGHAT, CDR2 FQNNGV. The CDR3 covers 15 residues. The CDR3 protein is CASSYITGPADTQYF. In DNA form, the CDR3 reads TGTGCCAGCAGCTATATAACAGGACCGGCAGATACGCAGTATTTT. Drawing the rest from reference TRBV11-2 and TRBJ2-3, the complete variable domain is EAGVAQSPRYKIIEKRQSVAFWCNPISGHATLYWYQQILGQGPKLLIQFQNNGVVDDSQLPKDRFSAERLKGVDSTLKIQPAKLEDSAVYLCASSYITGPADTQYFGPGTRLTVL.

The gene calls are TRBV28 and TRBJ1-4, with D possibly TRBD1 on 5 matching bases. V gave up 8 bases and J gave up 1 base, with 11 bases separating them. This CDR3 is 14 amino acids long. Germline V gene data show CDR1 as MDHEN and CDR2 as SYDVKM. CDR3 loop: CASGFRVTNEKLFF. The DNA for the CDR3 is TGTGCCAGCGGGTTCAGGGTAACTAATGAAAAACTGTTTTTT. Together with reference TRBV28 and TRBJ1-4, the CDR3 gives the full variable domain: DVKVTQSSRYLVKRTGEKVFLECVQDMDHENMFWYRQDPGLGLRLIYFSYDVKMKEKGDIPEGYSVSREKKERFSLILESASTNQTSMYLCASGFRVTNEKLFFGSGTQLSVL.

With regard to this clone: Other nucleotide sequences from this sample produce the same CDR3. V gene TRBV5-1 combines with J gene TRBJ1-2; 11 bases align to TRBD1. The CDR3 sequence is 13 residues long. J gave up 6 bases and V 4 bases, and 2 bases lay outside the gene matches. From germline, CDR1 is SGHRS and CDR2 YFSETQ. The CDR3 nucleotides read TGCGCCAGCAGCACGGGACAGGGGGATGGCTACACCTTC. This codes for CASSTGQGDGYTF.

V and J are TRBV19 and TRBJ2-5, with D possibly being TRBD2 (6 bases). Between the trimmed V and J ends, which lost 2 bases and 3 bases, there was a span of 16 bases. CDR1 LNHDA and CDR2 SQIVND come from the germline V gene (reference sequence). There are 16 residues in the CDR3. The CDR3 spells CASSIFGGIREETQYF. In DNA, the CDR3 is TGTGCCAGTAGTATATTCGGCGGGATTAGGGAAGAGACCCAGTACTTC.

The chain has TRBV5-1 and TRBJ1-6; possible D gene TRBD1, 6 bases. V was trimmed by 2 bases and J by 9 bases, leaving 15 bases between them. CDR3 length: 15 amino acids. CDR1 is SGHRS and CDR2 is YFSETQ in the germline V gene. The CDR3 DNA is TGCGCCAGCAGCTTAGAACAGGGAAGTCGTTCACCCCTCCACTTT. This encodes CASSLEQGSRSPLHF.

DNA of the CDR3: TGTGCCAGCAGTTTATCGATTTTGGGGAGCTCCTACGAGCAGTACTTC. Amino acids: CASSLSILGSSYEQYF. The chain links TRBV27 to TRBJ2-7, with D possibly TRBD2 on 5 matching bases. The germline CDR1 and CDR2 sequences are MNHEY and SMNVEV (reference sequence). The CDR3 runs 16 residues. V lost 0 bases, J lost 0 bases, and 12 bases lay in between.

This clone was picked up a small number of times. The CDR3 DNA follows: TGTGCCAGCAGTGACAGCTATGGCTACACCTTC. As protein: CASSDSYGYTF. J is TRBJ1-2 and V is TRBV6-2 or TRBV6-3, with D possibly matching TRBD1 (5 bases). CDR3 size: 11 residues. Per germline, CDR1 MNHEY and CDR2 SVGEGT. V was trimmed by 5 bases and J by 4 bases, leaving 5 bases between them.

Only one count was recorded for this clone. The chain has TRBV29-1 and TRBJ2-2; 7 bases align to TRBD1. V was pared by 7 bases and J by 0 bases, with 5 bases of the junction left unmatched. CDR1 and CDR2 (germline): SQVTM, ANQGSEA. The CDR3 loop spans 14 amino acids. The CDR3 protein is CSAWDSPNTGELFF. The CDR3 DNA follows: TGCAGCGCCTGGGACAGCCCGAACACCGGGGAGCTGTTTTTT.